The 16 T cell receptor beta chains reported below all come from one sample, sequenced in a study of T cell responses to AZD1222 COVID-19 vaccine. Clones were read by immunoSEQ multiplex PCR, and TCRdb kept only the in-frame ones, dropping some. The sample holds fewer than 150,000 clones, approximately 92% seen once. The specimen comprised peripheral blood, sampled 28 days after the second AZD1222 dose. These receptors were collected from an adult who received the AZD1222 COVID-19 vaccine.

The genes are TRBV7-9 and TRBJ1-2; D is unresolved. Germline values: CDR1 SEHNR, CDR2 FQNEAQ (reference sequence). This CDR3 contains 12 residues. V was clipped by 3 bases and J by 3 bases, with 5 bases between them. The CDR3 coding sequence is TGTGCCAGCAGCTTTTCGGACTATGGCTACACCTTC. It codes for CASSFSDYGYTF.

This chain connects TRBV6-5 to TRBJ1-4; maybe TRBD1 (6 bases). The CDR3 spans 15 residues. Germline assignment: CDR1 MNHEY and CDR2 SVGAGI. V lost 7 bases and J lost 10, with 22 bases in between. The DNA of the CDR3 is TGTGCCAGCACCTATGCGGGGGCGAGTAGTCGAAAACTGTTTTTT. Translation gives CASTYAGASSRKLFF.

CDR3 loop: CASSQVGSYNEQFF. CDR3 in DNA: TGTGCCAGCAGCCAAGTCGGGTCCTACAATGAGCAGTTCTTC. This chain joins TRBV3-1 (or the pseudogene TRBV3-2) and TRBJ2-1; the D is unclear. V gave up 1 base and J gave up 1 base, with 5 bases separating them. The V gene's germline CDR1 is LGHDT and CDR2 YNNKEL (reference sequence). The CDR3 loop spans 14 amino acids.

V usage is TRBV19 and J usage is TRBJ1-1; D is ambiguous. The V end was cut by 8 bases, the J end by 5 bases, with 12 bases between. CDR1 is LNHDA and CDR2 is SQIVND in the germline V gene (reference sequence). The CDR3 has 12 residues. In DNA form, the CDR3 reads TGTGCCAGTCGATTCGAGGGAACTGAAGCTTTCTTT. This encodes CASRFEGTEAFF.

The chain carries TRBV4-2 and TRBJ1-5, with a weak D call TRBD1 (5 bases). Germline V lookup: CDR1 LGHNA, CDR2 YNFKEQ. V gave up 2 bases and J gave up 2 bases, with 13 bases separating them. The CDR3 extends over 16 amino acids. Written as DNA, the CDR3 is TGTGCCAGCAGCCAATTGGGACCTGGGGGCAATCAGCCCCAGCATTTT. It encodes CASSQLGPGGNQPQHF.

CDR3 sequence reads: CASSVTRALQWNEQFF. The CDR3 bases are TGTGCCAGCAGCGTGACTAGGGCCTTACAGTGGAATGAGCAGTTCTTC. V usage is TRBV14 and J usage is TRBJ2-1; D might be TRBD2 (6 bases). The CDR3 spans 16 residues. Trimming removed 5 bases at V and 7 bases at J, with 21 bases between. From germline, CDR1 is SGHDN and CDR2 FVKESK.

This chain connects TRBV2 to TRBJ2-3; TRBD2 matches at 10 bases. The CDR3 is 17 residues long. Germline V gene sequence: CDR1 SNHLY, CDR2 FYNNEI. The ends lost 6 bases at V and 0 bases at J; junction bases unmatched: 9. The chain's CDR3 is CASRGALTSGSTDTQYF. The CDR3 DNA is TGTGCCAGCAGGGGGGCCCTGACTAGCGGGAGCACAGATACGCAGTATTTT.

The J gene is TRBJ1-1, the V gene TRBV18; D call uncertain. V was shortened by 3 bases and J by 7 bases, with 12 bases between the two germline ends. Germline CDR1 reads KGHSH; CDR2 reads LQKENI. The CDR3 is made up of 13 amino acids. The CDR3 loop reads CASSPSKDGEAFF. The CDR3 DNA follows: TGTGCCAGCTCACCCTCCAAGGACGGTGAAGCTTTCTTT.

This chain uses TRBV6-6 with TRBJ1-4; 7 nucleotides match TRBD1. Germline lookup yields CDR1 MNHNY and CDR2 SVGAGI (reference sequence). The CDR3 sequence is 14 residues long. Trimming at V came to 5 bases and at J to 5 bases, leaving 5 bases not matched to a gene. The CDR3 DNA reads TGTGCCAGCAGTCCACAGGGGAGCAATGAAAAACTGTTTTTT. It codes for CASSPQGSNEKLFF.

The rearrangement links TRBV12-5 to TRBJ1-1, with D unresolved. This CDR3 contains 14 residues. Trimming pared 2 bases from V and 0 bases from J, leaving 7 bases between. Germline CDR1 and CDR2: LGHNT and FRNRAP. This CDR3 is CASGLNRMNTEAFF. The CDR3 bases are TGTGCTAGTGGTTTGAATCGAATGAACACTGAAGCTTTCTTT.

This clone has only a few counts. The chain is built from TRBV19 and TRBJ1-6; D is unclear. The CDR3 sequence is 13 residues long. Germline-derived CDR1 and CDR2 are LNHDA and SQIVND (reference sequence). Trimming pared 5 bases from V and 7 bases from J, leaving 9 bases between. The CDR3 nucleotides are TGTGCCAGTAGTTTGGGAATCAATTCACCCCTCCACTTT. Translated: CASSLGINSPLHF.

The CDR3 DNA sequence: TGTGCCAGCAGCCAAGTCAGGACAGTCCAAGAGACCCAGTACTTC. This encodes CASSQVRTVQETQYF. The chain employs TRBV3-1 (or the pseudogene TRBV3-2) and TRBJ2-5; TRBD1 is a possible D gene (6 bases). Trimming shortened V by 1 base and J by 1 base, and 10 bases separated the two germline ends. Germline CDR1 reads LGHDT; CDR2 reads YNNKEL (reference sequence). The CDR3 extends over 15 amino acids.

This chain uses TRBV30 with TRBJ2-7; TRBD2 agrees at 10 bases. The CDR3 covers 13 residues. Germline V gene data show CDR1 as GTSNPN and CDR2 as SVGIG (reference sequence). J lost 3 bases, V lost 5 bases, and 4 bases had no gene match. The CDR3 nucleotides read TGTGCCTGGTCGATAGCGGGGGGCTACGAGCAGTACTTC. Encoded protein: CAWSIAGGYEQYF.

This clone was counted a single time. The chain joins TRBV6-6 to TRBJ2-7; a weak D match, TRBD2 (5 bases). V gave up 6 bases and J gave up 2 bases, with 11 bases separating them. The CDR3 covers 13 residues. The V gene's germline CDR1 is MNHNY and CDR2 SVGAGI (reference sequence). Written as DNA, the CDR3 is TGTGCCAGCAGGCGGACTTTAGCCTACGAGCAGTACTTC. Translation: CASRRTLAYEQYF.

DNA of the CDR3: TGTGCCAGCTGCTACCTGGACAGGGAGAGGAACATTCAGTACTTC. Amino acids: CASCYLDRERNIQYF. The rearrangement uses TRBV30 and TRBJ2-4, with 8 bases matching TRBD1. Unmatched junction bases numbered 16, after V lost 8 bases and J lost 7 bases. The CDR3 sequence is 15 residues long. CDR1 and CDR2 from the germline V gene are GTSNPN and SVGIG (reference sequence).

Details on this clone: The junction differs from germline at one of its ends, possibly a read error. The chain has TRBV5-1 and TRBJ2-1; a possible D gene is TRBD1 (5 bases). This CDR3 contains 16 residues. The V gene's germline CDR1 is SGHRS and CDR2 YFSETQ. CDR3: CASSSQTGFFYNEQFF. DNA of the CDR3: TGTGCCAGCAGCTCCCAAACAGGCTTCTTCTACAATGAGCAGTTCTTC. Drawing the rest from reference TRBV5-1 and TRBJ2-1, the complete variable domain is KAGVTQTPRYLIKTRGQQVTLSCSPISGHRSVSWYQQTPGQGLQFLFEYFSETQRNKGNFPGRFSGRQFSNSRSEMNVSTLELGDSALYLCASSSQTGFFYNEQFFGPGTRLTVL.